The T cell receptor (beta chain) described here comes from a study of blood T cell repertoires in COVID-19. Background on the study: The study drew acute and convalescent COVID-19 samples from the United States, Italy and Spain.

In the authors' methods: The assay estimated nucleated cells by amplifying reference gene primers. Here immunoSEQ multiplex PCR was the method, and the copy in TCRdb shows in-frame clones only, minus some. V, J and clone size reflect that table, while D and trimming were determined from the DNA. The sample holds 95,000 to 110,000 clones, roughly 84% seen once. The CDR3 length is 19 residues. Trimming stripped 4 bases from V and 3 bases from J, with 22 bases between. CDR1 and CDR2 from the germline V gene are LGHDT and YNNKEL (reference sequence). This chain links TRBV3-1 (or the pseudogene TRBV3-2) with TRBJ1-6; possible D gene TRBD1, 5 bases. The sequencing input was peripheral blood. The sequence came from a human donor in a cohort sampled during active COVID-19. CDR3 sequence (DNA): TGTGCCAGCAGCCCTCCCACGGCGCCTAGGGGAAACTATAATTCACCCCTCCACTTT. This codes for CASSPPTAPRGNYNSPLHF.